These 16 T cell receptor beta chains originate from one sample sequenced in a study of cytomegalovirus exposure and HLA in healthy donors (dated by TCRdb to 2016 to 2017). Receptor amplification or capture employed the immunoSEQ multiplex PCR assay. For the multiplex PCR, a mixture combining 60 forward primers for TCR Vbeta segments and 13 reverse primers for TCR Jbeta segments was used. Drawn from immuneACCESS, this table holds only the in-frame rearrangements with V and J called that TCRdb kept. Clones are partly lost; checked studies trace under half to an unresolved V gene and leave the rest unexplained. The sample records around 150,000 clones, about 75% of which are singletons. Of the sample, 1.7% falls within the top ten clones. Sequencing was carried out using PBMCs. All receptors come from a woman aged 25 to 39 in good health and CMV-seronegative.

This sequence joins TRBV2 and TRBJ2-7, with a weak D call TRBD1 (6 bases). The CDR3 is made up of 15 amino acids. V lost 6 bases and J lost 0, with 15 bases in between. Germline CDR1 and CDR2: SNHLY and FYNNEI. CDR3 sequence reads: CASSLQGSRSYEQYF. The CDR3 DNA follows: TGTGCCAGCAGCTTACAGGGATCTCGCTCCTACGAGCAGTACTTC.

The V call is TRBV6-1, the J call TRBJ1-6; 7 bases are a match to TRBD1. The CDR3 has 14 residues. V lost 8 bases and J lost 8; bases outside the gene matches: 9. Looked up from germline, CDR1 is MNHNS and CDR2 is SASEGT. The CDR3 bases are TGTGCCAGCGCGATGACAGGGATCGATTCACCCCTCCACTTT. Residues: CASAMTGIDSPLHF.

The chain recombines TRBV6-1 with TRBJ1-5; TRBD1 aligns across 10 bases. V gave up 5 bases and J gave up 2 bases; unmatched junction bases: 3. The length of the CDR3 is 15 residues. The V gene's germline CDR1 is MNHNS and CDR2 SASEGT. CDR3 protein: CASSLTGGGNQPQHF. The CDR3 DNA is TGTGCCAGCAGTTTGACAGGGGGCGGCAATCAGCCCCAGCATTTT.

This clone appeared a single time. The gene calls are TRBV4-1 and TRBJ1-5, with D unclear. The CDR3 is 14 residues long. The germline gives CDR1 MGHRA, CDR2 YSYEKL. Trimming cost V 1 base and J 4 bases, with 8 bases left between them. As DNA, the CDR3 is TGCGCCAGCAGCCAAGGTACCGAGAATCAGCCCCAGCATTTT. This gives the protein CASSQGTENQPQHF.

The chain employs TRBV5-1 and TRBJ2-7; 9 bases agree with TRBD1. The CDR3 sequence is 15 residues long. Trimming took 2 bases from V and 6 from J; bases not matched to a gene: 9. Germline loops: CDR1 SGHRS, CDR2 YFSETQ. Written as DNA, the CDR3 is TGCGCCAGCAGCTTATCGGGACAGGGTAGGGCCGAGCAGTACTTC. As protein: CASSLSGQGRAEQYF.

This sequence joins TRBV25-1 and TRBJ1-2; a weak D match, TRBD1 (6 bases). With 5 bases removed from V and 2 bases from J, the gap between germline ends came to 15 bases. The CDR3 sequence is 15 residues long. Per germline, CDR1 MGHDK and CDR2 SYGVNS. CDR3 nucleotide sequence: TGTGCCAGCAGTCCAGCAGGGGCATCCAACTATGGCTACACCTTC. Amino acids: CASSPAGASNYGYTF.

V gene TRBV6-5 combines with J gene TRBJ2-2; weak D call: TRBD1 (5 bases). CDR1 and CDR2 (germline): MNHEY, SVGAGI. This CDR3 spans 12 amino acids. The CDR3 region is CATRGNTGELFF. The DNA of the CDR3 is TGTGCTACAAGGGGGAACACCGGGGAGCTGTTTTTT.

The genes are TRBV28 and TRBJ1-1; TRBD1 matches 9 bases. With 6 bases clipped from V and 6 bases from J, the junction kept 8 bases outside the gene matches. Looked up from germline, CDR1 is MDHEN and CDR2 is SYDVKM. The CDR3 runs 14 residues. The CDR3 here is CASSGQGITAEAFF. The CDR3 nucleotides are TGTGCCAGCAGCGGACAGGGGATTACGGCTGAAGCTTTCTTT.

The chain has TRBV6-5 and TRBJ2-3; the D gene is possibly TRBD1 (5 bases). Germline V gives CDR1 MNHEY, CDR2 SVGAGI. V was trimmed by 2 bases and J by 4 bases, leaving 13 bases between them. This CDR3 contains 15 residues. The DNA for the CDR3 is TGTGCCAGCAGTTACGAAGGGCAGGGTCCAGATACGCAGTATTTT. This translates into CASSYEGQGPDTQYF.

This clone was detected ten times or more. The V and J genes are TRBV25-1 and TRBJ2-7; 8 nucleotides line up with TRBD2. Germline CDR1 is MGHDK and CDR2 is SYGVNS. This CDR3 has 16 amino acids. The J segment lost 0 bases and the V segment lost 4 bases, leaving 8 bases of the junction unmatched. In DNA form, the CDR3 reads TGTGCCAGCAGTGGCACGAAGCGGGAGAGCTCCTACGAGCAGTACTTC. Amino acid sequence: CASSGTKRESSYEQYF.

The genes are TRBV5-1 and TRBJ2-2, with TRBD1 matching over 11 bases. This CDR3 spans 17 amino acids. J lost 4 bases, V lost 0 bases, and 5 bases had no gene match. Germline lookup yields CDR1 SGHRS and CDR2 YFSETQ. CDR3 sequence (DNA): TGCGCCAGCAGCTTGGCCGTAGGGACAGGGGGCACCGGGGAGCTGTTTTTT. This sequence encodes CASSLAVGTGGTGELFF. Together with reference TRBV5-1 and TRBJ2-2, the CDR3 gives the full variable domain: KAGVTQTPRYLIKTRGQQVTLSCSPISGHRSVSWYQQTPGQGLQFLFEYFSETQRNKGNFPGRFSGRQFSNSRSEMNVSTLELGDSALYLCASSLAVGTGGTGELFFGEGSRLTVL.

V and J are TRBV9 and TRBJ2-1; 9 nucleotides line up with TRBD2. Per germline, CDR1 SGDLS and CDR2 YYNGEE. The V gene end was trimmed by 0 bases and the J gene end by 7 bases; junction bases not matched to a gene: 11. The CDR3 has 17 amino acids. CDR3 sequence reads: CASSVGGLAAEGNEQFF. As DNA, the CDR3 is TGTGCCAGCAGCGTAGGGGGACTAGCTGCCGAGGGGAATGAGCAGTTCTTC.

The table lists this clone with a count of one. This chain joins TRBV11-3 and TRBJ2-2, with 9 positions matching TRBD2. CDR3 length: 16 residues. V lost 1 base to trimming and J lost 9 bases; unmatched junction nucleotides: 9. Germline V CDR1 and CDR2: SGHNT, YENEEA. The CDR3 DNA sequence: TGTGCCAGCAGCTTAGGAGGGACTAGCCTGTACAGGGAGCTGTTTTTT. Amino acid sequence: CASSLGGTSLYRELFF.

The CDR3 loop reads CASSARPPQNSNQPQHF. The CDR3 bases are TGTGCCAGCAGCGCAAGACCCCCACAGAATAGCAATCAGCCCCAGCATTTT. This chain links TRBV7-2 with TRBJ1-5; no clear D. This CDR3 contains 17 residues. Germline loops: CDR1 SGHTA, CDR2 FQGNSA. V was clipped by 5 bases and J by 0 bases, with 17 bases between them.

CDR3 nucleotide sequence: TGTGCCAGCAGCCCCTCCGGCGGGACAGGGGCATCTGAAGCTTTCTTT. This translates into CASSPSGGTGASEAFF. This chain uses TRBV9 with TRBJ1-1, with TRBD1 identical over 10 bases. V dropped 4 bases and J dropped 6; count of bases not matched to a gene: 12. The CDR3 runs to 16 residues. Germline CDR1 is SGDLS and CDR2 is YYNGEE.

The chain is built from TRBV11-1 and TRBJ1-1; tentative D call: TRBD1 (5 bases). The V end lost 3 bases, the J end lost 3 bases, and 14 bases lay between the germline ends. This CDR3 comprises 15 residues. Germline-derived CDR1 and CDR2 are SGHAT and FQDESV (reference sequence). The CDR3 spells CASSLSWGSDTEAFF. The CDR3 bases are TGTGCCAGCAGCTTGAGTTGGGGCTCAGACACTGAAGCTTTCTTT.